The present TCR beta chain was sequenced within a study of graft-versus-host responses after intestinal transplantation. In the study overall: The study gave all recipients anti-thymocyte globulin induction, then tacrolimus and steroids for approximately three years.

General study findings and limits: Declining HvG levels early post-transplant were linked to peak circulating GvH clone levels. The presence of high graft-versus-host to host-versus-graft clonal ratios in allografts characterized patients with graft-donor T cell macrochimerism.

Using immunoSEQ multiplex PCR, the repertoire was profiled, and TCRdb retains in-frame clones only, with some absent. Of 40,000 or so clones in the sample, around 96% are singletons; the top ten hold around 0.2%. Concerning this clone itself: Its antigen is still unknown.

V was shortened by 1 base and J by 2 bases, with 10 bases between the two germline ends. The germline gives CDR1 LGHNA, CDR2 YSLEER. CDR3 size: 15 residues. This chain links TRBV4-3 with TRBJ2-3, with a weak D call TRBD1 (6 bases). This sequence originates from a human donor who was the organ donor for an intestinal transplant. Sequenced material: unstimulated CD8+ T cells sorted from spleen or lymph node cells, taken before transplant. Written as DNA, the CDR3 is TGCGCCAGCAGCCAAGTGACAGGACACACAGATACGCAGTATTTT. The encoded protein is CASSQVTGHTDTQYF.